The 18 T cell receptor beta chains in this list originate from one sample, sequenced in a study of blood T cell repertoires in COVID-19. The assay was immunoSEQ multiplex PCR, and TCRdb's table has in-frame clones only and misses some. The sample has roughly 250,000 clones; around 86% are singletons. Sample: peripheral blood. These receptors all come from a woman aged 55-70 years with active or convalescent COVID-19.

The J gene is TRBJ1-1, the V gene TRBV4-3, with 7 bases that match TRBD1. The germline V gene encodes CDR1 LGHNA and CDR2 YSLEER. The CDR3 covers 19 residues. The trim removed 0 bases at V and 1 base at J, leaving 14 bases unmatched. The CDR3 DNA reads as TGCGCCAGCAGCCAAGATTTCCGGGACAGCTTTCTAGAGAACACTGAAGCTTTCTTT. Amino acids: CASSQDFRDSFLENTEAFF.

The genes are TRBV7-9 and TRBJ2-1; D call uncertain. V lost 6 bases to trimming and J lost 11 bases, with 14 bases between them. CDR1 and CDR2 from the germline V gene are SEHNR and FQNEAQ (reference sequence). The CDR3 runs to 12 residues. The CDR3 nucleotides read TGTGCCAGCAGTCCGGGTGGTTCTCAGCAGTTCTTC. Translated, it gives CASSPGGSQQFF. Full variable domain (remainder filled in from reference TRBV7-9 and TRBJ2-1): DTGVSQNPRHKITKRGQNVTFRCDPISEHNRLYWYRQTLGQGPEFLTYFQNEAQLEKSRLLSDRFSAERPKGSFSTLEIQRTEQGDSAMYLCASSPGGSQQFFGPGTRLTVL.

This chain joins TRBV4-2 and TRBJ1-2; D is possibly TRBD1 (6 bases). Germline CDR1 LGHNA, CDR2 YNFKEQ. The CDR3 runs to 15 residues. The ends were cut back, 4 bases at V and 5 bases at J, with 17 bases in the middle. CDR3 in DNA: TGTGCCAGCAGCCCCGAGGACAGCCTCATGTATGGCTACACCTTC. This sequence encodes CASSPEDSLMYGYTF.

The rearrangement links TRBV11-2 to TRBJ2-5; 14 bases are shared with TRBD2. J gave up 3 bases and V 2 bases, and 8 bases lay outside the gene matches. Germline CDR1 and CDR2: SGHAT and FQNNGV. CDR3 length: 18 amino acids. Written as DNA, the CDR3 is TGTGCCAGCAGCTTAAATTACGTGGGACTAGCGGGGGAAGAGACCCAGTACTTC. Encoded protein: CASSLNYVGLAGEETQYF.

The V gene is TRBV3-1 (or the pseudogene TRBV3-2), the J gene TRBJ2-3; 14 positions agree with TRBD2. Germline loops: CDR1 LGHDT, CDR2 YNNKEL (reference sequence). This CDR3 is 21 amino acids long. The V gene end was trimmed by 4 bases and the J gene end by 2 bases; junction bases not matched to a gene: 17. CDR3 bases: TGTGCCAGCAGCCCGGGACTAGCGGGGGTGCCTCCCTCAACATACACAGATACGCAGTATTTT. Translated: CASSPGLAGVPPSTYTDTQYF.

The rearrangement links TRBV4-3 to TRBJ2-5, with 7 bases fitting TRBD2. The germline V gene has CDR1 LGHNA and CDR2 YSLEER. Germline trimming cut 0 bases from V and 5 bases from J; bases unmatched to any gene: 24. The CDR3 totals 21 residues. CDR3 in DNA: TGCGCCAGCAGCCAAGATCTTGGCGGCCGGCTGGTGGGGGGGTCCCGGGAGACCCAGTACTTC. This codes for CASSQDLGGRLVGGSRETQYF.

This rearrangement joins TRBV3-1 (or the pseudogene TRBV3-2) to TRBJ2-7; TRBD1 agrees at 11 bases. V trimming: 2 bases; J trimming: 4 bases; junction bases outside the gene matches: 4. The germline V gene has CDR1 LGHDT and CDR2 YNNKEL (reference sequence). This CDR3 has 15 residues. This chain's CDR3 is CASSQHGTGGYEQYF. CDR3 nucleotides: TGTGCCAGCAGCCAACACGGGACAGGGGGATACGAGCAGTACTTC.

The rearrangement uses TRBV19 and TRBJ2-3; 11 nucleotides align to TRBD2. The CDR3 contains 17 residues. J gave up 2 bases and V 2 bases, and 6 bases lay outside the gene matches. From germline, CDR1 is LNHDA and CDR2 SQIVND (reference sequence). As DNA, the CDR3 is TGTGCCAGTAGTATAAAGGGACTAGCGGAGATCACAGATACGCAGTATTTT. It yields the protein CASSIKGLAEITDTQYF.

This clone was counted ten times or more. J is TRBJ2-7 and V is TRBV7-8, with 7 bases lining up with TRBD1. This CDR3 is built from 14 residues. The germline V gene has CDR1 SGHVS and CDR2 FQNEAQ. Trimming at V came to 2 bases and at J to 6 bases, leaving 7 bases not matched to a gene. The CDR3 is CASSLWTGEVEQYF. The CDR3 DNA sequence: TGTGCCAGCAGCTTATGGACAGGAGAGGTCGAGCAGTACTTC.

About this clone itself: A far larger clone lies a single base away; this is likely a read error. The chain uses TRBV14 and TRBJ2-2; a weak D match, TRBD1 (6 bases). Per germline, CDR1 SGHDN and CDR2 FVKESK. The CDR3 covers 14 residues. V lost 4 bases and J 0 bases, leaving 6 bases between the germline ends. CDR3 in DNA: TGTGCCAGCAGCCGGACAGCGAACACCGGGGAGCTGTTTTTT. Its protein is CASSRTANTGELFF.

This chain connects TRBV6-5 to TRBJ2-3, with D unresolved. The V end lost 5 bases, the J end lost 0 bases, and 9 bases lay between the germline ends. CDR3 size: 14 residues. Germline V lookup: CDR1 MNHEY, CDR2 SVGAGI. In DNA, the CDR3 is TGTGCCAGCAGTAGACTGGTGAGCACAGATACGCAGTATTTT. The encoded protein is CASSRLVSTDTQYF.

V and J are TRBV9 and TRBJ2-2; D ambiguous. The CDR3 covers 18 residues. V was cut by 4 bases and J by 2 bases, with 21 bases left in between. Germline CDR1 is SGDLS and CDR2 is YYNGEE. The CDR3 region is CASSLTTGRSFNTGELFF. The CDR3 bases are TGTGCCAGCAGCCTTACAACTGGCCGGAGCTTTAACACCGGGGAGCTGTTTTTT.

Here the CDR3 DNA reads TGTGCCAGCAGTCCTCAGGGGGGAGCTAATGAAAAACTGTTTTTT. Translating gives CASSPQGGANEKLFF. This rearrangement joins TRBV27 to TRBJ1-4; 7 bases match TRBD1. Germline loops: CDR1 MNHEY, CDR2 SMNVEV (reference sequence). The CDR3 totals 15 residues. V dropped 5 bases and J dropped 3; count of bases not matched to a gene: 6. Full variable domain (rest looked up from reference TRBV27 and TRBJ1-4): EAQVTQNPRYLITVTGKKLTVTCSQNMNHEYMSWYRQDPGLGLRQIYYSMNVEVTDKGDVPEGYKVSRKEKRNFPLILESPSPNQTSLYFCASSPQGGANEKLFFGSGTQLSVL.

The V gene is TRBV12-3 or TRBV12-4, the J gene TRBJ1-3, with 8 nucleotides matching TRBD1. Losses at the gene ends were 5 bases for V and 8 bases for J; bases not matched to a gene: 5. The CDR3 length is 13 residues. The CDR3 DNA sequence: TGTGCCAGCAGTACCGGACAGGGACACACCATATATTTT. As protein: CASSTGQGHTIYF.

This sequence joins TRBV7-9 and TRBJ2-5; D possibly corresponds to TRBD2 (5 bases). Trimming removed 0 bases from V and 2 bases from J, with 10 bases in between. Germline V CDR1 and CDR2: SEHNR, FQNEAQ (reference sequence). This CDR3 comprises 15 residues. In DNA, the CDR3 is TGTGCCAGCAGCTTAGCGCACAGCGGACAAGAGACCCAGTACTTC. Residues: CASSLAHSGQETQYF.

The genes are TRBV5-8 and TRBJ2-5; 7 bases match TRBD1. This CDR3 has 15 residues. Germline CDR1 and CDR2: SGHTS and YDEGEE. V lost 4 bases to trimming and J lost 5 bases; unmatched junction nucleotides: 11. This chain's CDR3 is CASSQGVSLDETQYF. The CDR3 DNA reads TGTGCCAGCAGCCAGGGGGTGAGCCTTGACGAGACCCAGTACTTC.

Only one count was recorded for this clone. The J gene is TRBJ2-3, the V gene TRBV5-4; 16 nucleotides match TRBD2. This CDR3 contains 16 residues. V was pared by 3 bases and J by 5 bases, with 3 bases of the junction left unmatched. The V gene's germline CDR1 is SGHNT and CDR2 YYREEE (reference sequence). The CDR3 protein is CASSSGLAGGLDTQYF. The CDR3 coding sequence is TGTGCCAGCAGCTCGGGACTAGCGGGGGGGCTAGATACGCAGTATTTT. Supplemented by reference TRBV5-4 and TRBJ2-3, the full variable domain reads ETGVTQSPTHLIKTRGQQVTLRCSSQSGHNTVSWYQQALGQGPQFIFQYYREEENGRGNFPPRFSGLQFPNYSSELNVNALELDDSALYLCASSSGLAGGLDTQYFGPGTRLTVL.

The chain has TRBV19 and TRBJ2-1, with D perhaps matching TRBD1 (5 bases). Germline V CDR1 and CDR2: LNHDA, SQIVND (reference sequence). Trimming removed 8 bases from V and 0 bases from J, with 14 bases in between. The CDR3 is 15 residues long. For the CDR3, the DNA is TGTGCCAGTCAAGACAGTCCACTCTCCTACAATGAGCAGTTCTTC. The encoded protein is CASQDSPLSYNEQFF.